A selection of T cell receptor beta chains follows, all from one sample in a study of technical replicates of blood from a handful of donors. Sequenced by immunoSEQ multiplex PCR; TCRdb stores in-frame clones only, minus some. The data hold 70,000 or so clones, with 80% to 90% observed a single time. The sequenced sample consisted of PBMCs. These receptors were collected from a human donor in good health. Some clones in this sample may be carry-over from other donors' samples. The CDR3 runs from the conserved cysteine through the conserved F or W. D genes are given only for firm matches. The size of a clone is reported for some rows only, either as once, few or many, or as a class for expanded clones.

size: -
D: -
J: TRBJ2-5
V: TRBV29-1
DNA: TGCAGCGTTGAAGCTTTTGAGACCCAGTACTTC
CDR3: CSVEAFETQYF

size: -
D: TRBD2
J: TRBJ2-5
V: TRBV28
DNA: TGTGCCAGCACGGCGGGAGATGGCAGTGGCGAGACCCAGTACTTC
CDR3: CASTAGDGSGETQYF

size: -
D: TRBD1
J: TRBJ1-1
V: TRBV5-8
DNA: TGTGCCAGCAGCGCACCAGGGGGCTGGAACACTGAAGCTTTCTTT
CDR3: CASSAPGGWNTEAFF

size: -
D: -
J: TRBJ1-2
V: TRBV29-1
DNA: TGCAGCGTTGAAGTGGAGCTTGGCTACACCTTC
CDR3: CSVEVELGYTF

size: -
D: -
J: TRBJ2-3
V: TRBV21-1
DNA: TGTGCCAGCAGTCTTCTTCGTATCGGTACAGATACGCAGTATTTT
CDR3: CASSLLRIGTDTQYF

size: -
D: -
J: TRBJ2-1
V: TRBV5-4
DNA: TGTGCCTGTAGCGTTTCAAGCTCCTACAATGAGCAGTTCTTC
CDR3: CACSVSSSYNEQFF

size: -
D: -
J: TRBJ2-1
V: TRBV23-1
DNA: TGCGCCAGCAGTCAATCAAGGGAGAGCTCCTACAATGAGCAGTTCTTC
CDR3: CASSQSRESSYNEQFF

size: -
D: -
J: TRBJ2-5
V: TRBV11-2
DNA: TGTGCCAGCAGGCCGGGCGGGGGCGAAGGTCCAGAGACCCAGTACTTC
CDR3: CASRPGGGEGPETQYF

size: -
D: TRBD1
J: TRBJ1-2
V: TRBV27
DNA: TGTGCCAGCAGTCCATCCGGGACAGAGAATGGCTACACCTTC
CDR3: CASSPSGTENGYTF

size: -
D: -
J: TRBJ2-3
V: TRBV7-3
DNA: TGTGCCAGCAGCTCCCGAGTGGTAGATACGCAGTATTTT
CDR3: CASSSRVVDTQYF

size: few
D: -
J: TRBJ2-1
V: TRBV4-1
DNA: TGCGCCAGCAGCCAAGTGGGGCGGGGGCCTTCCTACAATGAGCAGTTCTTC
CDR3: CASSQVGRGPSYNEQFF

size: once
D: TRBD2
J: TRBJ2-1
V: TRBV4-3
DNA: TGCGCCAGCAGCCAACTAGCGGGGGGAACCTACAATGAGCAGTTCTTC
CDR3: CASSQLAGGTYNEQFF

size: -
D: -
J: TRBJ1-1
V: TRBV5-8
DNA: TGTGCCAGCAGCTTGGGGGCGAACACTGAAGCTTTCTTT
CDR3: CASSLGANTEAFF

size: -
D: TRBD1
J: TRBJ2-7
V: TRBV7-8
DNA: TGTGCCAGCAGGGGAAGGGAACAGGGGGCGGGCTACGAGCAGTACTTC
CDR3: CASRGREQGAGYEQYF

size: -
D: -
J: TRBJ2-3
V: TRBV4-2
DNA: TGTGCCAGCAGCGGGGGGGCCACAGATACGCAGTATTTT
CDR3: CASSGGATDTQYF

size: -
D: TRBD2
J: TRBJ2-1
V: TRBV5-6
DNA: TGTGCCAGCACCTCCCGGGCGGGAGGGCCGGCAAATGAGCAGTTCTTC
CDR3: CASTSRAGGPANEQFF

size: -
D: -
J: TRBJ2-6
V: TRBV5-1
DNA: TGCGCCAGCAGCTTCGGAGACGCCGCTGGGGCCAACGTCCTGACTTTC
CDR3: CASSFGDAAGANVLTF

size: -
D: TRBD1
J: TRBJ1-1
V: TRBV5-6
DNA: TGTGCCAGCAGCTTGCCAGGGGGCTCCGGCACTGAAGCTTTCTTT
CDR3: CASSLPGGSGTEAFF

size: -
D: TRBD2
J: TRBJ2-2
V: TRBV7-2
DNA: TGTGCCAGCAGCCCCTATGCGGGGGGAGGGACCGGGGAGCTGTTTTTT
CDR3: CASSPYAGGGTGELFF

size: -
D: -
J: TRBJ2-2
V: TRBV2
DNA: TGTGCCACGACTAGTTCCGGGGAGCTGTTTTTT
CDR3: CATTSSGELFF

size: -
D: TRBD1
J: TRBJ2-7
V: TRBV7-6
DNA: TGTGCCAGCAGCTTGGGGACAGACCTACTAAACTACGAGCAGTACTTC
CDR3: CASSLGTDLLNYEQYF

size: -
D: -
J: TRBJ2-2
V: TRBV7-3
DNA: TGTGCCAGCAGCTTACTCGGTCCCATCGAGGGCCGAAGGGACGGGGAGCTGTTTTTT
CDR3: CASSLLGPIEGRRDGELFF

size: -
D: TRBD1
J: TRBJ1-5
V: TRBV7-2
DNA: TGTGCCAGCAGCCCCGTTACAGGGGTGGATCAGCCCCAGCATTTT
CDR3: CASSPVTGVDQPQHF

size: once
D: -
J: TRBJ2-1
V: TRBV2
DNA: TGTGCCAGCAGTGAAGCTGAGAATCGAGTCTATGAGCAGTTCTTC
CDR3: CASSEAENRVYEQFF

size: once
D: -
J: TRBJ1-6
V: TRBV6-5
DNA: TGTGCCAGCAGTCCGGGGACACTTCAACCCCTCCACTTT
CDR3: CASSPGTLQPLHF

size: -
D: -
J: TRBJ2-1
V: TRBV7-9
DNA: TGTGCCAGCAGCCCCAAGGAGAACTTTGAGCAGTTCTTC
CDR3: CASSPKENFEQFF

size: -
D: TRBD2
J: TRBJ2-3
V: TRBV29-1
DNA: TGCAGCGTTGATTCCGGACTAGCGGGAGCGACCACAGATACGCAGTATTTT
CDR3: CSVDSGLAGATTDTQYF

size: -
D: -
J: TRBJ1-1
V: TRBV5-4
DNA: TGTGCCAGCAGCTCGGGGTTTGACACTGAAGCTTTCTTT
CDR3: CASSSGFDTEAFF

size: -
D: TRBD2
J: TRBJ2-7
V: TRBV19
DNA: TGTGCCAGTAGTATCGGAGTGGGGCTAGCGGGAGGAGCCTACGAGCAGTACTTC
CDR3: CASSIGVGLAGGAYEQYF

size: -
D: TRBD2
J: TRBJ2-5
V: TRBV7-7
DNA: TGTGCCAGCAGCCCCCAGGGGACTAGGCAAGAGACCCAGTACTTC
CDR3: CASSPQGTRQETQYF

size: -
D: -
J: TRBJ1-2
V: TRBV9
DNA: TGTGCCAGCAGCGCCTCCGGGACAAAGGGCTATGGCTACACCTTC
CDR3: CASSASGTKGYGYTF

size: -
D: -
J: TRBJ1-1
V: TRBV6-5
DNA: TGTGCCAGCAGTTCCCCAGGGGAAGGCACTGAAGCTTTCTTT
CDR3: CASSSPGEGTEAFF

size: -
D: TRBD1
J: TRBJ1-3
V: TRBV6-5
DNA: TGTGCCAGCAGTCCTGGACAGGGAAAGGGAAACACCATATATTTT
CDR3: CASSPGQGKGNTIYF

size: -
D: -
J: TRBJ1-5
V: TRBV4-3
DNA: TGCGCCAGCAGTCAAAGCGCGGTATCGGATCAGCCCCAGCATTTT
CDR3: CASSQSAVSDQPQHF